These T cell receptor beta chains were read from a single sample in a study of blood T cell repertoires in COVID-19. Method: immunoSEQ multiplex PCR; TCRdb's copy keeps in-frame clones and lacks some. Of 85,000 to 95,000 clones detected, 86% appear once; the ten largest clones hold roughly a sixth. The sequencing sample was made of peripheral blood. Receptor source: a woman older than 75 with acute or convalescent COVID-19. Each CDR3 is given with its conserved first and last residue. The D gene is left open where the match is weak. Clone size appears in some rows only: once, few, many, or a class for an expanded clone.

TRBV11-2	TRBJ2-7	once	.	CASSWLSYEQYF	TGTGCCAGCAGCTGGCTCTCCTACGAGCAGTACTTC
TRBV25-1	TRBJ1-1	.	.	CASTRGGRTEAFF	TGTGCCAGCACCCGAGGGGGACGGACTGAAGCTTTCTTT
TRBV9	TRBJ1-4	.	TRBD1	CASSVGEGAGTTNEKLFF	TGTGCCAGCAGCGTAGGTGAGGGGGCAGGGACAACTAATGAAAAACTGTTTTTT
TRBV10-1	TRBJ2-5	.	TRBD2	CATLPPPRLAGGPETQYF	TGCGCCACCCTCCCCCCCCCACGACTAGCGGGGGGGCCTGAGACCCAGTACTTC
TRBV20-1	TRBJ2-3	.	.	CSASGLADTQYF	TGCAGTGCTAGTGGCCTAGCTGATACGCAGTATTTT
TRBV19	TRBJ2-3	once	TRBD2	CASSMGTSVRGSDTQYF	TGTGCCAGTAGTATGGGAACTAGCGTGAGGGGATCCGATACGCAGTATTTT
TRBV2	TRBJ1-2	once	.	CASSLQGAANYGYTF	TGTGCCAGCAGTCTACAGGGTGCGGCTAACTATGGCTACACCTTC
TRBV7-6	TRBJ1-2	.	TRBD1	CASSLEDRGYGYTF	TGTGCCAGCAGCTTAGAGGACAGGGGGTATGGCTACACCTTC
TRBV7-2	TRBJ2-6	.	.	CASSLGGLSGANVLTF	TGTGCCAGCAGCTTAGGGGGGCTGTCTGGGGCCAACGTCCTGACTTTC
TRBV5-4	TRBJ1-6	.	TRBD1	CASSPIPGQSNSPLHF	TGTGCCAGCAGCCCAATCCCGGGACAGAGTAATTCACCCCTCCACTTT
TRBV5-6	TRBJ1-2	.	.	CASRTQGERNYGYTF	TGTGCCAGCAGGACACAGGGAGAGCGTAACTATGGCTACACCTTC
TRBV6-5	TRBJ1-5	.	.	CASSKTYSNQPQHF	TGTGCCAGCAGTAAGACATATAGCAATCAGCCCCAGCATTTT
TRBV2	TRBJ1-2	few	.	CASTPGLANYGYTF	TGTGCCAGCACCCCCGGCCTAGCTAACTATGGCTACACCTTC
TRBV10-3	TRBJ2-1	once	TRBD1	CAISERPPGQGVLRNEQFF	TGTGCCATCAGTGAAAGACCTCCGGGACAGGGGGTGTTGCGGAATGAGCAGTTCTTC
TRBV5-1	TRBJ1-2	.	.	CASSLGAGGQYGYTF	TGCGCCAGCAGCTTGGGGGCAGGAGGCCAATATGGCTACACCTTC
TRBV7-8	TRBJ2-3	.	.	CASSLSGLSYTQYF	TGTGCCAGCAGCTTATCGGGACTGTCATACACGCAGTATTTT
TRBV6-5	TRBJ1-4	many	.	CASSRQGFNEKLFF	TGTGCCAGCAGTCGACAAGGTTTTAATGAAAAACTGTTTTTT
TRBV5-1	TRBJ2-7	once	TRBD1	CASSPIGTGDYEQYF	TGCGCCAGCAGCCCGATCGGGACAGGGGACTACGAGCAGTACTTC
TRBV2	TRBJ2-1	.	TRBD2	CASSFRLAGDNEQFF	TGTGCCAGCAGTTTCCGGCTAGCGGGGGACAATGAGCAGTTCTTC
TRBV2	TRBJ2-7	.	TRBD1	CASSARRTGVPPGDEQYF	TGTGCCAGCAGTGCGAGGCGGACAGGGGTGCCTCCAGGGGACGAGCAGTACTTC
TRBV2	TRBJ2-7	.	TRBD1	CASTRDRFSYEQYF	TGTGCCAGCACCCGGGACAGGTTCTCCTACGAGCAGTACTTC
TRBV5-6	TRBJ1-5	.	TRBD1	CASSRQGFQNQPQHF	TGTGCCAGCAGCCGACAGGGATTCCAGAATCAGCCCCAGCATTTT
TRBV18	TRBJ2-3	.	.	CASSPLRGSTDTQYF	TGTGCCAGCTCACCGTTAAGGGGAAGCACAGATACGCAGTATTTT
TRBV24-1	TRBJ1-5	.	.	CATSDQRSNQPQHF	TGTGCCACCAGTGATCAGAGGAGCAATCAGCCCCAGCATTTT
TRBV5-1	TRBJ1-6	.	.	CASSLGEPESPLHF	TGCGCCAGCAGCTTGGGGGAGCCGGAATCACCCCTCCACTTT
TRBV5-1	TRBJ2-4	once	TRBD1	CASSGTDSKNIQYF	TGCGCCAGCAGTGGGACAGACTCCAAAAACATTCAGTACTTT
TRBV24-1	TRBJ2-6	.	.	CATSSGAGANVLTF	TGTGCCACCAGTTCAGGGGCTGGGGCCAACGTCCTGACTTTC
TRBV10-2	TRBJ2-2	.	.	CASRRDTTGNTGELFF	TGCGCCAGCAGGAGGGACACGACAGGAAACACCGGGGAGCTGTTTTTT
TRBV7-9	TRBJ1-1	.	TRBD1	CASSTGQGALAFF	TGTGCCAGCAGCACAGGACAGGGTGCGTTGGCTTTCTTT
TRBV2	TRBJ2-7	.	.	CASSPEFGRNEQYF	TGTGCCAGCAGCCCCGAGTTCGGTAGAAACGAGCAGTACTTC
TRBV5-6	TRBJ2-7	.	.	CASSQIDRSSYEQYF	TGTGCCAGCAGCCAGATTGACAGGTCCTCCTACGAGCAGTACTTC
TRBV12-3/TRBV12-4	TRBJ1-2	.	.	CASSLSRFDGYTF	TGTGCCAGCAGTTTAAGCCGGTTCGATGGCTACACCTTC
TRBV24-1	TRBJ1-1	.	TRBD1	CATSGRGRNQAFF	TGTGCCACCAGTGGCAGGGGGCGAAATCAAGCTTTCTTT
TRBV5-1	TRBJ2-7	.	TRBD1	CASSSQGANGEQYF	TGCGCCAGCAGCTCACAGGGGGCTAATGGCGAGCAGTACTTC
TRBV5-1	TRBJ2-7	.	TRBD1	CASSARGTGEVKQYF	TGCGCCAGCAGCGCCCGGGGGACAGGGGAAGTGAAGCAGTACTTC
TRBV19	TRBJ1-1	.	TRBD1	CASSRGTGGDGTEAFF	TGTGCCAGTAGTAGAGGGACAGGGGGCGACGGTACTGAAGCTTTCTTT
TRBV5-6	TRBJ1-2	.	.	CASSLQGTYGYTF	TGTGCCAGCAGTCTTCAGGGGACCTATGGCTACACCTTC
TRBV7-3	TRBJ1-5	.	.	CALRARGGNQPQHF	TGTGCCCTGAGGGCCCGGGGAGGCAATCAGCCCCAGCATTTT
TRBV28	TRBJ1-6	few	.	CASSPASLLSYNSPLHF	TGTGCCAGCAGCCCCGCCTCTCTATTATCCTATAATTCACCCCTCCACTTT
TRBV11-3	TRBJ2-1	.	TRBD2	CASSLGRSGAPFF	TGTGCCAGCAGCTTAGGGAGAAGCGGGGCCCCGTTCTTC
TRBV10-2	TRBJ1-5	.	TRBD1	CASSRDRGRQPQHF	TGCGCCAGCAGCAGGGACAGGGGAAGACAGCCCCAGCATTTT
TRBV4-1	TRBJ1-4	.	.	CASSQDPGFDEKLFF	TGCGCCAGCAGCCAAGACCCAGGGTTTGATGAAAAACTGTTTTTT
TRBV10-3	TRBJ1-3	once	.	CAISVAGGNTIYF	TGTGCCATCAGTGTGGCGGGAGGAAACACCATATATTTT